What follows are 2 T cell receptor beta chains derived from one specimen sequenced in a study of low-dose radiotherapy and immunotherapy resistance in tumors. The time point: before trial treatment. Primers used for first-strand cDNA, a TRAV- and TRBV-specific set, covered both alpha and beta chains. TCR amplification ran roughly 21 PCR cycles using constant-region and V-primer adapter primers. TCRdb processed the reads anew with MiXCR; each CDR3 protein has one entry. The profile shows about 82,000 distinct CDR3 sequences, approximately 17% of them singletons. The sequences come from PBMCs, collected before treatment. These receptors all come from a male donor with prostate cancer.

In its sample, this clonotype was seen many times. The chain couples TRBV29-1 to TRBJ1-5; the match to TRBD1 covers 8 bases. Germline CDR1 reads SQVTM; CDR2 reads ANQGSEA. The CDR3 loop spans 15 amino acids. Losses at the gene ends were 5 bases for V and 0 bases for J; bases not matched to a gene: 6. CDR3 loop: CSVRSGGDSNQPQHF. The CDR3 bases are TGCAGCGTTCGGTCAGGGGGCGATAGCAATCAGCCCCAGCATTTT.

This clonotype came up many times. The gene calls are TRBV9 and TRBJ2-5; the D gene is possibly TRBD2 (6 bases). Trimming removed 3 bases at V and 1 base at J, with 13 bases between. Germline values: CDR1 SGDLS, CDR2 YYNGEE. The CDR3 is 15 amino acids. The CDR3 reads CASSAGTLGQETQYF. In nucleotides, the CDR3 is TGTGCCAGCAGCGCCGGGACTCTGGGCCAAGAGACCCAGTACTTC.